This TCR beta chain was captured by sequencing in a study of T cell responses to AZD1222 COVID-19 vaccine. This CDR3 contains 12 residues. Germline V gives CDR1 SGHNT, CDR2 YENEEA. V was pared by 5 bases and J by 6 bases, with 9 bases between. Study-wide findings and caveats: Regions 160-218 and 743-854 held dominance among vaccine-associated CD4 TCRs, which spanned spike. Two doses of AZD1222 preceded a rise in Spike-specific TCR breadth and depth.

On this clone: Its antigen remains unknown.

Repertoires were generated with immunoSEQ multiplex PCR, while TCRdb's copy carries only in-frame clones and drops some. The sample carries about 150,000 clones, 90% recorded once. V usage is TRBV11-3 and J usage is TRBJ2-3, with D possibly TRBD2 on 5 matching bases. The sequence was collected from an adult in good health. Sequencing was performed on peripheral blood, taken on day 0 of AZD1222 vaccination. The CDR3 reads CASSPPGDTQYF. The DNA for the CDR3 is TGTGCCAGCAGCCCCCCGGGGGATACGCAGTATTTT.